Following are 17 T cell receptor beta chains from one sample sequenced in a study of cytomegalovirus exposure and HLA in healthy donors. In the PCR, 60 Vbeta and 13 Jbeta primers were used. Profiled with immunoSEQ multiplex PCR; TCRdb holds only in-frame clones, not every one. The sample shows 180,000 or so clones, roughly 79% of them seen only once. The sample consisted of PBMCs. These TCRs come from a woman in her thirties in good health and CMV-seropositive.

The rearrangement uses TRBV7-2 and TRBJ1-2; TRBD1 aligns across 7 bases. Looked up from germline, CDR1 is SGHTA and CDR2 is FQGNSA. V was pared by 1 base and J by 4 bases, with 9 bases of the junction left unmatched. The CDR3 covers 16 residues. The chain's CDR3 is CASSLVGTGESYGYTF. The DNA of the CDR3 is TGTGCCAGCAGCTTAGTTGGTACAGGGGAGTCCTATGGCTACACCTTC.

The chain recombines TRBV2 with TRBJ2-2; 8 bases match TRBD2. This CDR3 is 20 amino acids long. Trimming took 3 bases from V and 0 from J; bases not matched to a gene: 15. The germline gives CDR1 SNHLY, CDR2 FYNNEI. The CDR3 protein is CASSDGGRGSGLANTGELFF. As DNA, the CDR3 is TGTGCCAGCAGTGATGGGGGTAGAGGATCGGGACTAGCGAACACCGGGGAGCTGTTTTTT.

The chain uses TRBV29-1 and TRBJ1-2; 9 positions match TRBD1. V lost 6 bases, J lost 8 bases, and 13 bases stayed unmatched. The CDR3 sequence is 14 residues long. The V gene's germline CDR1 is SQVTM and CDR2 ANQGSEA. For the CDR3, the DNA is TGCAGCGTATTAACAGGGGGCCCTAGGTGGGGCTACACCTTC. Encoded protein: CSVLTGGPRWGYTF.

This sequence joins TRBV27 and TRBJ2-3; tentatively, D is TRBD2 (5 bases). V lost 3 bases to trimming and J lost 4 bases, with 17 bases between them. Looked up from germline, CDR1 is MNHEY and CDR2 is SMNVEV (reference sequence). The CDR3 consists of 16 residues. The CDR3 DNA is TGTGCCAGCAGTTTTTCCGCGGGCGAATTTCCAGATACGCAGTATTTT. Its translation: CASSFSAGEFPDTQYF.

The chain recombines TRBV18 with TRBJ2-3; no clear D gene. CDR3 length: 15 amino acids. V dropped 6 bases and J dropped 1 base, with 14 bases sitting between them. Germline loops: CDR1 KGHSH, CDR2 LQKENI. CDR3 DNA sequence: TGTGCCAGCTCCCCCAGTTTGTCTCGCACAGATACGCAGTATTTT. Translation gives CASSPSLSRTDTQYF.

Only a few counts were recorded for this clone. The chain joins TRBV10-3 to TRBJ2-7; 8 bases map to TRBD1. The CDR3 runs 13 residues. V lost 4 bases to trimming and J lost 1 base; unmatched junction nucleotides: 0. The germline gives CDR1 ENHRY, CDR2 SYGVKD. CDR3: CAISGQGSYEQYF. In DNA, the CDR3 is TGTGCCATCAGTGGACAGGGGTCCTACGAGCAGTACTTC.

Remarks on this clone: Other DNA sequences of this sample code for an identical CDR3. J is TRBJ2-5 and V is TRBV19; D perhaps matches TRBD2 (6 bases). The CDR3 runs to 13 residues. Germline V lookup: CDR1 LNHDA, CDR2 SQIVND (reference sequence). Trimming left V 3 bases short and J 2 bases short, with 7 bases between. The CDR3 nucleotides are TGTGCCAGTAGTATCGGAGGGCAAGAGACCCAGTACTTC. It is translated as CASSIGGQETQYF.

This clone was seen more than once but under ten times. The chain has TRBV28 and TRBJ2-1; 8 bases line up with TRBD1. The V gene's germline CDR1 is MDHEN and CDR2 SYDVKM. The CDR3 has 14 residues. J lost 10 bases, V lost 6 bases, and 11 bases had no gene match. For the CDR3, the DNA is TGTGCCAGCAGCCCCCCTCGGGACAGGCGGGAGCAGTTCTTC. This sequence encodes CASSPPRDRREQFF.

The rearrangement links TRBV7-2 to TRBJ1-1; D might be TRBD1 (6 bases). Trimming stripped 3 bases from V and 5 bases from J, with 13 bases between. The CDR3 totals 14 residues. Per the germline V gene, CDR1 is SGHTA and CDR2 is FQGNSA. CDR3 amino acids: CASSLDSGWTEAFF. The CDR3 coding sequence is TGTGCCAGCAGCTTGGACAGTGGGTGGACTGAAGCTTTCTTT.

This chain connects TRBV27 to TRBJ2-7; 7 nucleotides agree with TRBD1. CDR3 length: 15 amino acids. The V gene's germline CDR1 is MNHEY and CDR2 SMNVEV (reference sequence). Losses at the gene ends were 6 bases for V and 2 bases for J; bases not matched to a gene: 10. The CDR3 DNA sequence: TGTGCCAGCAGACTCAAACCGACAGGGACCTACGAGCAGTACTTC. Translated, it gives CASRLKPTGTYEQYF.

This clone showed up just once. The chain joins TRBV10-2 to TRBJ1-2; D is possibly TRBD1 (5 bases). This CDR3 spans 17 amino acids. V dropped 0 bases and J dropped 4 bases, with 18 bases sitting between them. Germline V gene data show CDR1 as WSHSY and CDR2 as SAAADI. The DNA of the CDR3 is TGCGCCAGCAGTGAGTCGAAAGGGGCGGCCATTACCTATGGCTACACCTTC. It specifies CASSESKGAAITYGYTF.

This clone was seen a handful of times. The chain recombines TRBV19 with TRBJ1-5; D uncertain. This CDR3 is built from 10 residues. CDR1 and CDR2 (germline): LNHDA, SQIVND (reference sequence). Trimming took 9 bases from V and 3 from J, leaving 3 bases between them. CDR3 sequence (DNA): TGTGCCAGCAACAATCAGCCCCAGCATTTT. It translates to CASNNQPQHF.

There are a few counts of this clone. The chain has TRBV18 and TRBJ2-7, with 7 bases that match TRBD1. CDR3 length: 14 amino acids. CDR1 and CDR2 from the germline V gene are KGHSH and LQKENI. V dropped 6 bases and J dropped 2; count of bases not matched to a gene: 7. The CDR3 loop is CASSLRQGPYEQYF. DNA for the CDR3: TGTGCCAGCTCGCTACGACAGGGTCCCTACGAGCAGTACTTC.

The chain links TRBV9 to TRBJ2-1, with 10 bases that match TRBD2. The CDR3 contains 14 residues. V gave up 3 bases and J gave up 10 bases; unmatched junction bases: 7. Germline lookup yields CDR1 SGDLS and CDR2 YYNGEE. In nucleotides, the CDR3 is TGTGCCAGCAGCGCGATAGCGGGGGGTGGGGAGCAGTTCTTC. Protein: CASSAIAGGGEQFF.

The gene calls are TRBV6-5 and TRBJ2-2; a possible D gene is TRBD2 (6 bases). Per germline, CDR1 MNHEY and CDR2 SVGAGI. The CDR3 is 14 residues long. Trimming removed 6 bases at V and 4 bases at J, with 12 bases between. The CDR3 here is CASRTAGGTGELFF. CDR3 bases: TGTGCCAGCAGGACGGCCGGGGGCACCGGGGAGCTGTTTTTT.

The rearrangement uses TRBV6-5 and TRBJ1-2; TRBD1 aligns across 9 bases. The ends lost 6 bases at V and 3 bases at J; junction bases unmatched: 8. There are 15 residues in the CDR3. Germline values: CDR1 MNHEY, CDR2 SVGAGI. The CDR3 DNA reads TGTGCCAGCAGGACAGCGGGACAGGGCCACTATGGCTACACCTTC. Translated: CASRTAGQGHYGYTF.

This rearrangement joins TRBV5-4 to TRBJ2-5, with D possibly being TRBD1 (6 bases). Looked up from germline, CDR1 is SGHNT and CDR2 is YYREEE (reference sequence). Trimming left V 1 base short and J 5 bases short, with 9 bases between. This CDR3 is built from 13 residues. As DNA, the CDR3 is TGTGCCAGCAGCTTGAATAGGGGGGAGACCCAGTACTTC. It is translated as CASSLNRGETQYF. Together with reference TRBV5-4 and TRBJ2-5, the CDR3 gives the full variable domain: ETGVTQSPTHLIKTRGQQVTLRCSSQSGHNTVSWYQQALGQGPQFIFQYYREEENGRGNFPPRFSGLQFPNYSSELNVNALELDDSALYLCASSLNRGETQYFGPGTRLLVL.